This TCR beta chain was captured in a study of blood T cell repertoires in COVID-19. The CDR3 extends over 19 amino acids. Germline CDR1 reads LNHDA; CDR2 reads SQIVND (reference sequence). The ends lost 7 bases at V and 0 bases at J; junction bases unmatched: 15. Sequencing was performed with immunoSEQ multiplex PCR; in TCRdb, only in-frame clones are kept and a portion is missing. This table has 81,000 or so clones, 89% appearing once. The source material was peripheral blood. The TCR was taken from a man aged 70-80 years with active or convalescent COVID-19. This chain joins TRBV19 and TRBJ2-1, with TRBD1 matching 10 bases. For the CDR3, the DNA is TGTGCCAGTACCCAGCGGGGACAGGGGCCTTTTAGCTCCTACAATGAGCAGTTCTTC. It translates to CASTQRGQGPFSSYNEQFF.